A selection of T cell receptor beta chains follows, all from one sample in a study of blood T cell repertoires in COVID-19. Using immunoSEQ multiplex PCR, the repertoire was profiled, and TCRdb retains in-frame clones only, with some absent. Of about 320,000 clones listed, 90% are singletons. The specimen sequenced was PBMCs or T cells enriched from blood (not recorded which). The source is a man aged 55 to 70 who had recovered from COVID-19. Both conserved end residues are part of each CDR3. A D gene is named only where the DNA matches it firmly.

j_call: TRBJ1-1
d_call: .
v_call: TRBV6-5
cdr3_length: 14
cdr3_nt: TGTGCCAGCAGTCTTTTAACAGGGACCACTGAAGCTTTCTTT
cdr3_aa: CASSLLTGTTEAFF

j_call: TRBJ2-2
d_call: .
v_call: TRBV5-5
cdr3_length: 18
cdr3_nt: TGTGCCAGCAGCTTGGACAGGACCTATATCGGGAACACCGGGGAGCTGTTTTTT
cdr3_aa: CASSLDRTYIGNTGELFF

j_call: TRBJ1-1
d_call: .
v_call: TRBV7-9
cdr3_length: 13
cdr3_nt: TGTGCCAGCACCTTGACAGGGAACACTGAAGCTTTCTTT
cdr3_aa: CASTLTGNTEAFF

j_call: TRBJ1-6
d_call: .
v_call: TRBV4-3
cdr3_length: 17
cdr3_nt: TGCGCCAGCAGCCAAGACCCGACAGTGAGCTATAATTCACCCCTCCACTTT
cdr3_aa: CASSQDPTVSYNSPLHF

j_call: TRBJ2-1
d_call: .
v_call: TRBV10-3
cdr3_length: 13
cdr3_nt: TGTGCCATCAATAGTTACTTTTACAATGAGCAGTTCTTC
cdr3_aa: CAINSYFYNEQFF

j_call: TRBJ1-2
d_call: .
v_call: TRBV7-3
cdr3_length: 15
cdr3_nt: TGTGCCAGCAGACCCGGCGTTGAGGGTAACTATGGCTACACCTTC
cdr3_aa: CASRPGVEGNYGYTF

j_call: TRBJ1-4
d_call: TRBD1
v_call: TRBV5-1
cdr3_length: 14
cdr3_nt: TGCGCCAGCAAACAAGGGACAGGCAGTGAAAAACTGTTTTTT
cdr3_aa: CASKQGTGSEKLFF

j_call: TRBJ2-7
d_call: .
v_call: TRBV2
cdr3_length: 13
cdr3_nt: TGTGCCAGCAGTGTGGGCAGGGGTTACGAGCAGTACTTC
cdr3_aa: CASSVGRGYEQYF

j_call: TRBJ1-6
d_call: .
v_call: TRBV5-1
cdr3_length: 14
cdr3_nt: TGCGCCAGCAGCTCACGGGGGGCAGGGTCACCCCTCCACTTT
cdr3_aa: CASSSRGAGSPLHF

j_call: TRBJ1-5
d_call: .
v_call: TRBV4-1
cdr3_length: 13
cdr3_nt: TGCGCCAGCGGACTCTGGGGGGATCAGCCCCAGCATTTT
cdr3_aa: CASGLWGDQPQHF

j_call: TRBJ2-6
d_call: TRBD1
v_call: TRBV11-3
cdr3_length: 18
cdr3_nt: TGTGCCAGCAGCTGGCGGACAGGGAAGGAACCTGGGGCCAACGTCCTGACTTTC
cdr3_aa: CASSWRTGKEPGANVLTF

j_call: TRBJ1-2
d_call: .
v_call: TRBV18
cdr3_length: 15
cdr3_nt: TGTGCCAGCTCACCACAGCCACGACAAAACTATGGCTACACCTTC
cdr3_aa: CASSPQPRQNYGYTF

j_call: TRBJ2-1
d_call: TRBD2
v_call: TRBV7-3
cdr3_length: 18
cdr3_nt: TGTGCCAGCAGCTTAGGATTCGGGGCGCAGCGGGAGAGTGATGAGCAGTTCTTC
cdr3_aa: CASSLGFGAQRESDEQFF

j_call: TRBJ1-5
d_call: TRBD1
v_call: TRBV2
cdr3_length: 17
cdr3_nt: TGTGCCAGCAGTGAAGGCGTGGGACAGGGGTTCGGTCAGCCCCAGCATTTT
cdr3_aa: CASSEGVGQGFGQPQHF

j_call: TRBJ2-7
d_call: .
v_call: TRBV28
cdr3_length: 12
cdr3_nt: TGTGCCAGCAGTTTTCCCCGGGGGGAGCAGTACTTC
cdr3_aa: CASSFPRGEQYF

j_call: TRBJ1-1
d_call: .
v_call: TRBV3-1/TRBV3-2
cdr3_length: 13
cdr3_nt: TGTGCCAGCAGTTTCGACATGAACACTGAAGCTTTCTTT
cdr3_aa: CASSFDMNTEAFF